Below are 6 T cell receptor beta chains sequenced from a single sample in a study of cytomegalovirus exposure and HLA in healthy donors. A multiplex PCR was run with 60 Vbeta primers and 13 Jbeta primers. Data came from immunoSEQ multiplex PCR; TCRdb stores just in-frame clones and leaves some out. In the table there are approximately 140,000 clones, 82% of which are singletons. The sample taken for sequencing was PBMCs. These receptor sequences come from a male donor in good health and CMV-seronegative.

The CDR3 region is CASMEAATNEKLFF. CDR3 nucleotide sequence: TGTGCCAGCATGGAGGCTGCAACTAATGAAAAACTGTTTTTT. This chain joins TRBV2 and TRBJ1-4, with D unresolved. V lost 7 bases, J lost 0 bases, and 9 bases lay in between. CDR1 is SNHLY, CDR2 FYNNEI, per germline. The CDR3 spans 14 residues.

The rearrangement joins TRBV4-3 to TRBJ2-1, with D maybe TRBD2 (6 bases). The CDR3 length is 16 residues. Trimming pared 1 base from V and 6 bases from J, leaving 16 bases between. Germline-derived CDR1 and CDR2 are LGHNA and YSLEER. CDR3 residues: CASSQGPSEGPNEQFF. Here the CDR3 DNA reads TGCGCCAGCAGCCAAGGACCTAGCGAGGGGCCCAATGAGCAGTTCTTC.

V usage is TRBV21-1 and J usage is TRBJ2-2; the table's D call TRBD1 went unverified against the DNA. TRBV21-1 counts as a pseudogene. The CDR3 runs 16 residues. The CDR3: CASSNQGDRATGELFF. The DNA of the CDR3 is TGTGCCAGCAGCAACCAGGGGGACAGGGCCACCGGGGAGCTGTTTTTT.

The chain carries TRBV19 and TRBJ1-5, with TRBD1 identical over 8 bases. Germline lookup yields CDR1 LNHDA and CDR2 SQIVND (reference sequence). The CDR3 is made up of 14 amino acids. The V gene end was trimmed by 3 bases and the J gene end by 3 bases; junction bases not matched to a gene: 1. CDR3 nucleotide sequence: TGTGCCAGTAGTATGGACAGGGACAATCAGCCCCAGCATTTT. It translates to CASSMDRDNQPQHF.

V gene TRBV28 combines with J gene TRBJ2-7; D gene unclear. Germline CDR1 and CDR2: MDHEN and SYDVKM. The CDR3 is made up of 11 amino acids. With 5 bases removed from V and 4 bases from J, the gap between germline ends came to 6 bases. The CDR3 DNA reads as TGTGCCAGCAGTGAACGGTACGAGCAGTACTTC. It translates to CASSERYEQYF.

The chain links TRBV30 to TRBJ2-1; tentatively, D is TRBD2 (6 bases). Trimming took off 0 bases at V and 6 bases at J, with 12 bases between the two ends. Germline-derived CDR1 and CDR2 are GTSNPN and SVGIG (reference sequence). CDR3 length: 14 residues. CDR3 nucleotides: TGTGCCTGGAGTGTTAGCGGAGTGGTCAATGAGCAGTTCTTC. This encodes CAWSVSGVVNEQFF.